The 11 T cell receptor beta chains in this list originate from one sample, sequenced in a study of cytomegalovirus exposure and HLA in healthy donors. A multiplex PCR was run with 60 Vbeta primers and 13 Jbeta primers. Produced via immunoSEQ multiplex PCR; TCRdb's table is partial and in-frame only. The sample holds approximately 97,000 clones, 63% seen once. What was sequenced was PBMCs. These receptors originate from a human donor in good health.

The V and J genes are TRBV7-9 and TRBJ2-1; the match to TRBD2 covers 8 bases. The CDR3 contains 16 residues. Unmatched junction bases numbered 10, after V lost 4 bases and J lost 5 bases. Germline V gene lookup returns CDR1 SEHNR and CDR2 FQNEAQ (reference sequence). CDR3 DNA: TGTGCCAGCAGCTCGAGACTAGCGTACATTAACAATGAGCAGTTCTTC. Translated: CASSSRLAYINNEQFF. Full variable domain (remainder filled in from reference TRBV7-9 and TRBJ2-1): DTGVSQNPRHKITKRGQNVTFRCDPISEHNRLYWYRQTLGQGPEFLTYFQNEAQLEKSRLLSDRFSAERPKGSFSTLEIQRTEQGDSAMYLCASSSRLAYINNEQFFGPGTRLTVL.

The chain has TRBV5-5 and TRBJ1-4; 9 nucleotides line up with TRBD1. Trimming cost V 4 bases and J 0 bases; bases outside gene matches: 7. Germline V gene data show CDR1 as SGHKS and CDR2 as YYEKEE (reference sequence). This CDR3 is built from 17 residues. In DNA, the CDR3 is TGTGCCAGCAGCCTAACAGGGGGCTCTTCAACTAATGAAAAACTGTTTTTT. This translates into CASSLTGGSSTNEKLFF. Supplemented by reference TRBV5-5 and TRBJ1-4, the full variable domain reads DAGVTQSPTHLIKTRGQQVTLRCSPISGHKSVSWYQQVLGQGPQFIFQYYEKEERGRGNFPDRFSARQFPNYSSELNVNALLLGDSALYLCASSLTGGSSTNEKLFFGSGTQLSVL.

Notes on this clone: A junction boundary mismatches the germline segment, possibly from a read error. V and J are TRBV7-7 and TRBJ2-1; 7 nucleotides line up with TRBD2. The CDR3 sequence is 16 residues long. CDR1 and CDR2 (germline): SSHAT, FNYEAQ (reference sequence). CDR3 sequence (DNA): TGTGCTAGCAGCTTAGCGCGAAGCGGGGACTACAATGAGCAGTTCTTC. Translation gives CASSLARSGDYNEQFF.

CDR3 sequence: CASSWDAGDTGELFF. CDR3 bases: TGCGCCAGCAGCTGGGACGCGGGGGACACCGGGGAGCTGTTTTTT. The J gene is TRBJ2-2, the V gene TRBV5-1; TRBD2 aligns across 7 bases. The CDR3 is 15 residues long. The germline V gene has CDR1 SGHRS and CDR2 YFSETQ. V was pared by 3 bases and J by 3 bases, with 5 bases of the junction left unmatched.

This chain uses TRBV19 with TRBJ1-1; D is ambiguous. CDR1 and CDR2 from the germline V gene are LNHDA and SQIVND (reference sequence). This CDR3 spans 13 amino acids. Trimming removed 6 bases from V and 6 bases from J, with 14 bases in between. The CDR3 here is CASSLGGSAEAFF. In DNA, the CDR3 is TGTGCCAGTAGCCTCGGAGGAAGCGCTGAAGCTTTCTTT.

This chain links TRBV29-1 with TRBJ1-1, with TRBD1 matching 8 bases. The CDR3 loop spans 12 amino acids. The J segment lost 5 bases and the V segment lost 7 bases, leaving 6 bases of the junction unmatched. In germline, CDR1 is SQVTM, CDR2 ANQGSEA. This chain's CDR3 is CSADRVLTEAFF. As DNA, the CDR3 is TGCAGCGCGGACAGGGTGCTGACTGAAGCTTTCTTT.

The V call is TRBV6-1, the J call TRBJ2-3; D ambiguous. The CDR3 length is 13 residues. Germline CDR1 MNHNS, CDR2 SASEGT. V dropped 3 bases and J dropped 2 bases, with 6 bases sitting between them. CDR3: CASSDVYTDTQYF. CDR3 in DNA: TGTGCCAGCAGTGACGTCTACACAGATACGCAGTATTTT.

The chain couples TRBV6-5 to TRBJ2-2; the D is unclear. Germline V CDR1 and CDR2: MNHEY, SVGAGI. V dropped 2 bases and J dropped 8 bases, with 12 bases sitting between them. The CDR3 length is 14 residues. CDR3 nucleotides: TGTGCCAGCAGTTACGTGGTAGACATGGGGGAGCTGTTTTTT. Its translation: CASSYVVDMGELFF.

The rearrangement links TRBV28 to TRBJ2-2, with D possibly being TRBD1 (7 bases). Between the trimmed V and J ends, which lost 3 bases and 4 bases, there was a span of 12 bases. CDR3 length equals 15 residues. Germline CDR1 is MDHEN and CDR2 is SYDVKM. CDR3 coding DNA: TGTGCCAGCAGTTTCAGGGGGGAACGCACCGGGGAGCTGTTTTTT. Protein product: CASSFRGERTGELFF.

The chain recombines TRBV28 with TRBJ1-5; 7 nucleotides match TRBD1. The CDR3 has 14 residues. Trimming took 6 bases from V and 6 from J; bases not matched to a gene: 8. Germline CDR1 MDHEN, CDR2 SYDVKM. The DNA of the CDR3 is TGTGCCAGCAGCCCGAAGACAGGGATTCAGCCCCAGCATTTT. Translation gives CASSPKTGIQPQHF.

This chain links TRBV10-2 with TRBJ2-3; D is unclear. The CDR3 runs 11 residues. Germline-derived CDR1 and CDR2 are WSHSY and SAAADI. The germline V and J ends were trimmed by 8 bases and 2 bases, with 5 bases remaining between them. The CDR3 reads CASLVTDTQYF. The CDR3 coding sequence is TGCGCCAGCCTCGTCACAGATACGCAGTATTTT.